This TCR beta chain was captured by sequencing in a study of spatial heterogeneity in lung cancer. Looking at the study overall: Bulk RNA-seq from matched material yielded a T cell module score that correlated strongly with TCR transcript counts in tumor regions. Whole-study results and caveats: Tumoral mutation counts were tracked by counts of expanded intratumoral alpha and beta TCRs.

This clonotype was seen repeatedly, ten times or more. As yet, its antigen is unknown. Time point of the sample: sample taken at primary tumor resection. Sequencing of whole RNA from tumor, nontumor lung or frozen PBMC involved no sorting. Unique molecular identifiers, one per molecule, were present on every TCR cDNA molecule. TCRdb recomputed calls from the 5' RACE reads with MiXCR, one row per CDR3 protein. The repertoire consists of some 23,000 distinct CDR3 sequences, with roughly 6.7% occurring once and the leading ten covering 9% to 12%. The CDR3 is made up of 15 amino acids. The V gene lost 1 base and the J gene lost 7 bases, with 14 bases spanning the gap. CDR1 is SGHRS, CDR2 YFSETQ, per germline.

The chain recombines TRBV5-1 with TRBJ1-4; TRBD1 might be the D (5 bases). The TCR originated in a male donor with early-stage non-small cell lung cancer. Here the sequenced sample was lung tumor tissue, taken at surgery. The CDR3 reads CASSLSGLESEKLFF. CDR3 in DNA: TGCGCCAGCAGCTTGTCGGGGCTTGAGAGTGAAAAACTGTTTTTT.